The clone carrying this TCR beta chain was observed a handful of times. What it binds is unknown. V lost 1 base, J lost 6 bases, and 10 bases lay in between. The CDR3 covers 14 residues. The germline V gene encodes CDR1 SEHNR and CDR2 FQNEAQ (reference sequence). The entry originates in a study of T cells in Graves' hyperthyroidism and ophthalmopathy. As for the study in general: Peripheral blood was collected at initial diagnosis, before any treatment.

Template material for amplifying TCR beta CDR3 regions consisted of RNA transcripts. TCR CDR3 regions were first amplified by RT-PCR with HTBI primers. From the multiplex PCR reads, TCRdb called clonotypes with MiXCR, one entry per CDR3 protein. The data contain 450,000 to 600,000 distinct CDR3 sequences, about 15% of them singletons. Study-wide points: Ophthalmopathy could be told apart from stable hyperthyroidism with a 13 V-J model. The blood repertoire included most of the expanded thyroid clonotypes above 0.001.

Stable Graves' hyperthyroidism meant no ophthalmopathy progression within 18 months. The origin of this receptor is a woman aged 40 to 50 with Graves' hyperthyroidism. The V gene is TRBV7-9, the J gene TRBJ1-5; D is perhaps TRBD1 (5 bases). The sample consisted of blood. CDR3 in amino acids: CASSLEGLSQPQHF. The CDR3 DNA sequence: TGTGCCAGCAGCTTAGAGGGACTCAGTCAGCCCCAGCATTTT.